Given below is one T cell receptor (beta chain) in context. These data belong to a study of CD8 T cells in Susac syndrome. TEMRA cells were FACS-enriched, and CD8+ and CD4+ T cells were isolated negatively. Germline V gives CDR1 MNHEY, CDR2 SVGEGT. J gave up 9 bases and V 4 bases, and 12 bases lay outside the gene matches. CDR3 length: 16 amino acids. RNA totalling roughly 0.45 to 1 ug underwent reverse transcription with random hexamers. MiXCR was run by TCRdb on the immunoSEQ multiplex PCR reads, yielding one entry per CDR3 protein. This sample has some 450,000 distinct CDR3 sequences; approximately 85% occur once, and the top ten carry about 0.12%.

Sequencing was done on a sample of CD8+ T cells from PBMCs. This clonotype was sampled from a human donor with multiple sclerosis. The genes are TRBV6-2 or TRBV6-3 and TRBJ2-1, with 10 bases lining up with TRBD1. The CDR3, as DNA: TGTGCCAGCAGTTCGGCCGGGACAGGGGAATTAGGTGAGCAGTTCTTC. Translated: CASSSAGTGELGEQFF.